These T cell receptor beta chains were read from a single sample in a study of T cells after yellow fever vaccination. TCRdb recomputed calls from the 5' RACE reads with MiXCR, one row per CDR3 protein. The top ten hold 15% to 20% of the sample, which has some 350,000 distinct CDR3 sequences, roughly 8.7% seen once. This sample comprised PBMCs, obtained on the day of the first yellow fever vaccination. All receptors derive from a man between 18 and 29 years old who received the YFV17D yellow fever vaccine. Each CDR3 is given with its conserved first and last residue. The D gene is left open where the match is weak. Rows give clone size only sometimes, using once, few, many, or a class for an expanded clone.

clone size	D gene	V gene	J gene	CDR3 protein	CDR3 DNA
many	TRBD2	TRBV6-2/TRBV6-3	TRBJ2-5	CASRLSGVTAETQYF	TGTGCCAGCAGACTTAGCGGGGTCACGGCGGAGACCCAGTACTTC
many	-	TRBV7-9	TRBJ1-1	CASSLWGMNTEAFF	TGTGCCAGCAGCTTATGGGGGATGAACACTGAAGCTTTCTTT
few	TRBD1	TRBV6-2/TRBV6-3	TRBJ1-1	CASSYWAGGASEAFF	TGTGCCAGCAGTTACTGGGCAGGGGGCGCCTCTGAAGCTTTCTTT
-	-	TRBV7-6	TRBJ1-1	CASSFPGGAPEAFF	TGTGCCAGCAGCTTCCCGGGGGGGGCTCCTGAAGCTTTCTTT
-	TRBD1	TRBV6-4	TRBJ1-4	CASSDSTGDNEKLFF	TGTGCCAGCAGTGACTCGACAGGGGATAATGAAAAACTGTTTTTT
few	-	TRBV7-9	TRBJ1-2	CASSPLDNYGYTF	TGTGCCAGCAGCCCCTTAGACAACTATGGCTACACCTTC
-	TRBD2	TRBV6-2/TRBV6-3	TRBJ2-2	CASSYSRLAGPRGTGELFF	TGTGCCAGCAGTTACTCGAGACTAGCGGGTCCCCGGGGGACCGGGGAGCTGTTTTTT
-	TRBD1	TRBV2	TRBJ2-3	CASSTWGQGAADTQYF	TGTGCCAGCAGTACCTGGGGACAGGGGGCCGCAGATACGCAGTATTTT
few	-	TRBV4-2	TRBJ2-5	CASSQGGARWETQYF	TGTGCCAGCAGCCAAGGCGGTGCACGTTGGGAGACCCAGTACTTC
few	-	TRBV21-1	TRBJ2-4	CASTTPPGRKNIQYF	TGTGCCAGCACCACACCCCCTGGACGGAAAAACATTCAGTACTTC
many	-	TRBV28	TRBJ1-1	CASSLIWGNTEAFF	TGTGCCAGCAGTTTAATCTGGGGGAACACTGAAGCTTTCTTT
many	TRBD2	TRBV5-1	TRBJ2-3	CASSSATSGGADTQYF	TGCGCCAGCAGCTCCGCGACTAGCGGGGGGGCAGATACGCAGTATTTT
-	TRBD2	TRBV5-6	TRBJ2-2	CASSLRLAGGLPGELFF	TGTGCCAGCAGCTTGCGACTAGCGGGGGGACTCCCCGGGGAGCTGTTTTTT
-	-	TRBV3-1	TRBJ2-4	CASSQVTVTAKNIQYF	TGTGCCAGCAGCCAAGTAACAGTAACGGCCAAAAACATTCAGTACTTC
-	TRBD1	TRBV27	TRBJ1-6	CASRGTGGDSPLHF	TGTGCCAGCAGGGGGACAGGGGGAGATTCACCCCTCCACTTT
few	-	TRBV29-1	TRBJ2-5	CSVEGSQETQYF	TGCAGCGTTGAAGGCAGCCAAGAGACCCAGTACTTC
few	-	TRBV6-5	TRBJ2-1	CASSPRLVNNEQFF	TGTGCCAGCAGCCCCCGACTAGTTAACAATGAGCAGTTCTTC
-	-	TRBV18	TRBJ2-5	CASSPPGETETQYF	TGTGCCAGCTCACCTCCTGGAGAGACAGAGACCCAGTACTTC
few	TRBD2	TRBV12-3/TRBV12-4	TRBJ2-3	CASSLGLAGGLTDTQYF	TGTGCCAGCAGTTTGGGACTAGCGGGGGGTCTCACAGATACGCAGTATTTT
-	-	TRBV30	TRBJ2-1	CAWSAHRDEQFF	TGTGCCTGGAGTGCCCATCGGGATGAGCAGTTCTTC
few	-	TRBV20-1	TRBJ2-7	CSAILQEGEQYF	TGCAGTGCTATTCTACAGGAGGGAGAGCAGTACTTC
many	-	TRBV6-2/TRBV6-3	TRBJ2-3	CASIGTSTDTQYF	TGTGCCAGCATTGGGACCTCCACAGATACGCAGTATTTT
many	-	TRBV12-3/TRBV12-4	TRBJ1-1	CASSLIEVLGTEAFF	TGTGCCAGCAGTTTGATCGAGGTACTTGGGACTGAAGCTTTCTTT
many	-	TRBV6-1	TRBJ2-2	CASSRDTGTPTGELFF	TGTGCCAGCAGCCGCGACACCGGGACACCCACCGGGGAGCTGTTTTTT
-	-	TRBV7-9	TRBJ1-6	CASSRDNNSPLHF	TGTGCCAGCAGCCGGGACAATAATTCACCCCTCCACTTT
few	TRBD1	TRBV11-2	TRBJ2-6	CASSPWTGPNVLTF	TGTGCCAGCAGCCCCTGGACAGGGCCCAACGTCCTGACTTTC
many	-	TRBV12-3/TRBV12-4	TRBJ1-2	CASTLTGSEGYTF	TGTGCCAGCACCCTTACAGGGTCGGAGGGCTACACCTTC
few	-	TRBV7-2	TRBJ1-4	CASSLGGLPNEKLFF	TGTGCCAGCAGCTTAGGGGGGTTGCCTAATGAAAAACTGTTTTTT
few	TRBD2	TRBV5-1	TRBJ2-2	CASTTQAERGTGELFF	TGCGCCAGCACTACTCAGGCCGAGCGGGGCACCGGGGAGCTGTTTTTT
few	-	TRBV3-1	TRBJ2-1	CASSQDLGDGNEQFF	TGTGCCAGCAGCCAAGACTTAGGCGACGGAAATGAGCAGTTCTTC
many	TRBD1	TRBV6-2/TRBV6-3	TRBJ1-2	CASSYGQGDGYTF	TGTGCCAGCAGTTACGGGCAGGGGGACGGCTACACCTTC
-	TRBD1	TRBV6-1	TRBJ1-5	CASTNPAGTGNQPQHF	TGTGCCAGCACCAATCCGGCCGGGACAGGTAATCAGCCCCAGCATTTT
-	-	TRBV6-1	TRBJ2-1	CASSERGTRGYNEQFF	TGTGCCAGCAGTGAACGGGGAACCAGGGGCTACAATGAGCAGTTCTTC
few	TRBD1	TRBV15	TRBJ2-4	CATAGTGKTNIQYF	TGTGCCACCGCGGGGACAGGGAAAACAAACATTCAGTACTTC
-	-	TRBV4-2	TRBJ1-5	CASSPRFTAGQPQHF	TGTGCCAGCAGCCCAAGATTTACGGCCGGACAGCCCCAGCATTTT
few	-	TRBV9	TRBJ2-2	CASSSGTPFNAGELFF	TGTGCCAGCAGCTCCGGGACCCCATTCAACGCCGGGGAGCTGTTTTTT
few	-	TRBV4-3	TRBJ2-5	CASSQVYQGREKETQYF	TGCGCCAGCAGCCAAGTATATCAGGGCAGGGAGAAAGAGACCCAGTACTTC
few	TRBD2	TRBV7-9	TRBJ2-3	CASSGSGGGSITDTQYF	TGTGCCAGCAGCGGCAGCGGGGGGGGCAGTATAACAGATACGCAGTATTTT
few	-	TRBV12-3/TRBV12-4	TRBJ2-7	CASSPTLRGPWEQYF	TGTGCCAGCAGTCCAACTCTTCGGGGGCCCTGGGAGCAGTACTTC
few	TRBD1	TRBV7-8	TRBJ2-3	CASSNYTGVDTQYF	TGTGCCAGCAGCAATTACACAGGGGTAGATACGCAGTATTTT
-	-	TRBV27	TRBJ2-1	CASSLFQGRSYNEQFF	TGTGCCAGCAGTTTATTTCAGGGTAGGTCCTACAATGAGCAGTTCTTC
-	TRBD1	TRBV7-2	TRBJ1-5	CASSLGTDNQPQHF	TGTGCCAGCAGCTTGGGGACAGATAATCAGCCCCAGCATTTT
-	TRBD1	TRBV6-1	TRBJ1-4	CASSETGTGNEKLFF	TGTGCCAGCAGTGAAACGGGGACAGGAAATGAAAAACTGTTTTTT
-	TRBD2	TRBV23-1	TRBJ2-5	CASSQNSEGSSGEETQYF	TGCGCCAGCAGTCAAAACTCGGAGGGGTCTAGCGGGGAAGAGACCCAGTACTTC
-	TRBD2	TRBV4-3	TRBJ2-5	CASSQVEAGSYQETQYF	TGCGCCAGCAGCCAAGTGGAAGCGGGATCGTACCAAGAGACCCAGTACTTC
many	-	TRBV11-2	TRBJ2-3	CASSLMYPPNPTSTDTQYF	TGTGCCAGCAGCTTAATGTACCCCCCCAACCCGACTAGCACAGATACGCAGTATTTT
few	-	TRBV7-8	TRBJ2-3	CASKGGVSTDTQYF	TGTGCCAGCAAGGGGGGCGTCTCGACAGATACGCAGTATTTT
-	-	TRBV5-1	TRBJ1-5	CASSRDGAPNQPQHF	TGCGCCAGCAGCCGGGACGGTGCTCCGAATCAGCCCCAGCATTTT
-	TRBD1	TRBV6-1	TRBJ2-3	CASSTKTGTDTQYF	TGTGCCAGCAGTACGAAGACAGGGACAGATACGCAGTATTTT
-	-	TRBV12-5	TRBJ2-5	CASGFANKEETQYF	TGTGCTAGTGGTTTCGCAAACAAGGAAGAGACCCAGTACTTC
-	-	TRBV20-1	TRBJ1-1	CSARLGSLNTEAFF	TGCAGTGCTAGGTTAGGAAGCCTGAACACTGAAGCTTTCTTT
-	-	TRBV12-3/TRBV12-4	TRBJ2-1	CASSLRGNFYNEQFF	TGTGCCAGCAGTTTGCGGGGCAACTTCTACAATGAGCAGTTCTTC
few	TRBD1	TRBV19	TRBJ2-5	CASSRRRDSPQETQYF	TGTGCCAGTAGTCGGCGCCGGGACAGCCCCCAAGAGACCCAGTACTTC
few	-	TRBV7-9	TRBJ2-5	CASSKTGPQETQYF	TGTGCCAGCAGCAAGACCGGGCCCCAAGAGACCCAGTACTTC
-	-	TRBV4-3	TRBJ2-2	CASSQDRGATGELFF	TGCGCCAGCAGCCAAGATCGGGGGGCTACCGGGGAGCTGTTTTTT
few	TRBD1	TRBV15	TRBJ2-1	CATSRGKLTGGGDEQFF	TGTGCCACCAGCAGAGGGAAGTTGACAGGGGGCGGAGATGAGCAGTTCTTC
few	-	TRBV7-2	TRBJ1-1	CASSLRSLSRGYTEAFF	TGTGCCAGCAGCTTAAGGTCTTTATCCAGGGGATACACTGAAGCTTTCTTT
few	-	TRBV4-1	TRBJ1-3	CASSQDKGGNTIYF	TGCGCCAGCAGCCAAGATAAAGGGGGAAACACCATATATTTT